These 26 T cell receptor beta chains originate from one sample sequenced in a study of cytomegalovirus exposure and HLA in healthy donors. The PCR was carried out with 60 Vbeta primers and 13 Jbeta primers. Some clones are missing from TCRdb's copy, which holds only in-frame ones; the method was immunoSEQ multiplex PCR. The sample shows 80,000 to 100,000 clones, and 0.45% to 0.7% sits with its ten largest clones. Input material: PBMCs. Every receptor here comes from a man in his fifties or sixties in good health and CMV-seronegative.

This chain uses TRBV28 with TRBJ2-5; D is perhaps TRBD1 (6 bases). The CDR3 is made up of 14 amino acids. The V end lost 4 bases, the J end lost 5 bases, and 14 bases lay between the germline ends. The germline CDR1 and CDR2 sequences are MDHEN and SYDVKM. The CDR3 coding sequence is TGTGCCAGCAGTTCCCCACAGGGTTTTGAGACCCAGTACTTC. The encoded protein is CASSSPQGFETQYF. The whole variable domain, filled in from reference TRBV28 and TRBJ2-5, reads DVKVTQSSRYLVKRTGEKVFLECVQDMDHENMFWYRQDPGLGLRLIYFSYDVKMKEKGDIPEGYSVSREKKERFSLILESASTNQTSMYLCASSSPQGFETQYFGPGTRLLVL.

CDR3 sequence: CASRSGHGTPAYNEQFF. In DNA, the CDR3 is TGCGCCAGCAGATCGGGACATGGAACCCCAGCCTACAATGAGCAGTTCTTC. The chain is built from TRBV5-1 and TRBJ2-1; D is possibly TRBD1 (6 bases). CDR1 and CDR2 (germline): SGHRS, YFSETQ. Trimming cost V 5 bases and J 2 bases, with 20 bases left between them. The CDR3 is 17 amino acids.

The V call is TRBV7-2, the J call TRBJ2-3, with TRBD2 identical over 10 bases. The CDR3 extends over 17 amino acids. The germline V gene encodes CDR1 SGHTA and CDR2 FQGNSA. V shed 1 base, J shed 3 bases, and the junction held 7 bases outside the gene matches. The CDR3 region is CASSLGFLAGVTDTQYF. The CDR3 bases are TGTGCCAGCAGCTTAGGCTTTCTAGCGGGGGTTACAGATACGCAGTATTTT.

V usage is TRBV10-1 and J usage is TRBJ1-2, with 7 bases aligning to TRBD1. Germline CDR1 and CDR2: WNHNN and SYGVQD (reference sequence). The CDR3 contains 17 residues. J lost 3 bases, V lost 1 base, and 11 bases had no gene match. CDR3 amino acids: CASSEWGQRITYYGYTF. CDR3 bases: TGCGCCAGCAGTGAGTGGGGACAGCGGATTACTTACTATGGCTACACCTTC.

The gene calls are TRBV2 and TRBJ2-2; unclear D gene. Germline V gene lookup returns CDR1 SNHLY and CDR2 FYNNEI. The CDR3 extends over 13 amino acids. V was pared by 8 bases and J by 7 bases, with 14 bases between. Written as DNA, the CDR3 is TGTGCCAGCTGGGTGGTTGAGCGCGGGGAGCTGTTTTTT. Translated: CASWVVERGELFF.

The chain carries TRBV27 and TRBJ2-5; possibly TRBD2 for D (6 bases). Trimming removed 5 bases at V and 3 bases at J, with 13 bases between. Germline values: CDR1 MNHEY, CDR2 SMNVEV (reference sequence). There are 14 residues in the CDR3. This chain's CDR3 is CASSLGTLEETQYF. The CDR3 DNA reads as TGTGCCAGCAGTCTAGGGACTCTTGAAGAGACCCAGTACTTC.

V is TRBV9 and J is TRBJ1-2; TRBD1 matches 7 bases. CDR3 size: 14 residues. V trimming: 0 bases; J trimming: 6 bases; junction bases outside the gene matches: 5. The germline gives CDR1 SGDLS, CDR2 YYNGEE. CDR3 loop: CASSVVGTGDGYTF. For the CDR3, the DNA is TGTGCCAGCAGCGTAGTCGGAACAGGGGATGGCTACACCTTC. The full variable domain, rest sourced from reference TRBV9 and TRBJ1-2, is DSGVTQTPKHLITATGQRVTLRCSPRSGDLSVYWYQQSLDQGLQFLIQYYNGEERAKGNILERFSAQQFPDLHSELNLSSLELGDSALYFCASSVVGTGDGYTFGSGTRLTVV.

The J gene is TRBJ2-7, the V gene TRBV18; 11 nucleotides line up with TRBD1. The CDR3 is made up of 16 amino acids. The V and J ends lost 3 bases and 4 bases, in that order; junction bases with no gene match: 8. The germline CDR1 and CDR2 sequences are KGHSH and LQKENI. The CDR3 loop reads CASSPGVGTGGYEQYF. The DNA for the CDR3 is TGTGCCAGCTCACCCGGTGTGGGGACAGGGGGTTACGAGCAGTACTTC.

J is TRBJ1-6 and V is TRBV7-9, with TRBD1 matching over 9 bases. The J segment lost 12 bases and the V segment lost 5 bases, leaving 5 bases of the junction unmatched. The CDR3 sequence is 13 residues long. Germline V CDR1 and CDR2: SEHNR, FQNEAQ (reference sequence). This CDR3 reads CASSGTGGEPLHF. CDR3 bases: TGTGCCAGCAGCGGTACAGGGGGCGAACCCCTCCACTTT.

This chain's CDR3 is CASSLASSGVISYNEQFF. CDR3 sequence (DNA): TGTGCCAGCAGCTTAGCCTCGTCAGGGGTCATCTCCTACAATGAGCAGTTCTTC. The rearrangement links TRBV13 to TRBJ2-1; tentative D call: TRBD1 (6 bases). V dropped 1 base and J dropped 0 bases, with 16 bases sitting between them. This CDR3 has 18 amino acids. Germline V lookup: CDR1 PRHDT, CDR2 FYEKMQ (reference sequence). Based on the CDR3 plus reference TRBV13 and TRBJ2-1, the full variable domain is AAGVIQSPRHLIKEKRETATLKCYPIPRHDTVYWYQQGPGQDPQFLISFYEKMQSDKGSIPDRFSAQQFSDYHSELNMSSLELGDSALYFCASSLASSGVISYNEQFFGPGTRLTVL.

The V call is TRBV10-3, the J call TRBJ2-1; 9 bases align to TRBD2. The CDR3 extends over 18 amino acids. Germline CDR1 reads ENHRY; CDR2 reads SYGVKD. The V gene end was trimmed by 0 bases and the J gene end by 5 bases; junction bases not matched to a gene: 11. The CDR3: CAISESGWLAGKNNEQFF. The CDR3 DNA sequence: TGTGCCATCAGTGAGTCGGGGTGGCTAGCGGGGAAAAACAATGAGCAGTTCTTC.

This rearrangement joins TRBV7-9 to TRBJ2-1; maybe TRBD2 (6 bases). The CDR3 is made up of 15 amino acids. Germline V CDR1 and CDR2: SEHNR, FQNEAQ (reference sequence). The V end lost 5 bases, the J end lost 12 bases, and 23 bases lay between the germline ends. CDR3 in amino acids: CASSLSGTLTMRQFF. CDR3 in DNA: TGTGCCAGCAGCCTGTCCGGGACTCTTACAATGAGGCAGTTCTTC.

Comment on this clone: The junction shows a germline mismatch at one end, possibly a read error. CDR3 DNA: TGCGCCTGCAGCGACGGGATATACGAGCAGTACTTC. Its translation is CACSDGIYEQYF. V usage is TRBV10-2 and J usage is TRBJ2-7; maybe TRBD2 (5 bases). The germline CDR1 and CDR2 sequences are WSHSY and SAAADI. The CDR3 runs 12 residues.

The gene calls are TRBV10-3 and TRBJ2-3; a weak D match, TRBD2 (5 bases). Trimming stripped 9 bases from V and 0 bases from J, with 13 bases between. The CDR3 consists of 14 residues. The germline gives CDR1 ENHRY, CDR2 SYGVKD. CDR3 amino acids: CAMGAEPSTDTQYF. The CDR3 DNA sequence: TGTGCCATGGGAGCGGAACCAAGCACAGATACGCAGTATTTT.

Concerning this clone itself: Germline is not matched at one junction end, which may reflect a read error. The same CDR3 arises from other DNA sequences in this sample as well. Here the CDR3 reads CAISEQGQGWGYTF. CDR3 DNA sequence: TGCGCCATCAGTGAGCAGGGACAGGGATGGGGCTACACCTTC. The chain joins TRBV10-3 to TRBJ1-2; 9 positions agree with TRBD1. The CDR3 covers 14 residues. Germline CDR1 ENHRY, CDR2 SYGVKD.

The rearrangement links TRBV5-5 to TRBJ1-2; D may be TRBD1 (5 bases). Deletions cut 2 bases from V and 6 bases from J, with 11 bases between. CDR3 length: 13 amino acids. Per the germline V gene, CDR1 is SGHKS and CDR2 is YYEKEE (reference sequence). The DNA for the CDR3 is TGTGCCAGCAGCTTTAGACAGCTAGATGGCTACACCTTC. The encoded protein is CASSFRQLDGYTF.

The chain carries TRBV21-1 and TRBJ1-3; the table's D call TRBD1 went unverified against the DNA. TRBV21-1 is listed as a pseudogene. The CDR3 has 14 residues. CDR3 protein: CASSKARGGNTIYF. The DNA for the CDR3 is TGTGCCAGCAGCAAAGCCAGGGGTGGAAACACCATATATTTT.

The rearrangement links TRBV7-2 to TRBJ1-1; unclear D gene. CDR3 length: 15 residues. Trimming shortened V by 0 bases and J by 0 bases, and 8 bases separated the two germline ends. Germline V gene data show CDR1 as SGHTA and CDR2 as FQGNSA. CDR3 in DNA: TGTGCCAGCAGCTTAGCAGCGACCCTGAACACTGAAGCTTTCTTT. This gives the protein CASSLAATLNTEAFF. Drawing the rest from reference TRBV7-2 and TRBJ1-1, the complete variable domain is GAGVSQSPSNKVTEKGKDVELRCDPISGHTALYWYRQSLGQGLEFLIYFQGNSAPDKSGLPSDRFSAERTGGSVSTLTIQRTQQEDSAVYLCASSLAATLNTEAFFGQGTRLTVV.

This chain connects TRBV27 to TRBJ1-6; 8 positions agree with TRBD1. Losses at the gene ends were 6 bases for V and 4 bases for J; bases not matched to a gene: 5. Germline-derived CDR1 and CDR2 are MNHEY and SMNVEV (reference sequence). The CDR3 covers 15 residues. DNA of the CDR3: TGTGCCAGCAGAACCAGGACAGGGTATAATTCACCCCTCCACTTT. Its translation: CASRTRTGYNSPLHF.

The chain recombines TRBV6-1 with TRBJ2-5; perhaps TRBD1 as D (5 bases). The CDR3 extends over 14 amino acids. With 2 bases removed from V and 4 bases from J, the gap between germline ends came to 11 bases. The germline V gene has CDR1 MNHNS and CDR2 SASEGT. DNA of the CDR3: TGTGCCAGCAGTGAAATAAGGGGCGCAGAGACCCAGTACTTC. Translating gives CASSEIRGAETQYF.

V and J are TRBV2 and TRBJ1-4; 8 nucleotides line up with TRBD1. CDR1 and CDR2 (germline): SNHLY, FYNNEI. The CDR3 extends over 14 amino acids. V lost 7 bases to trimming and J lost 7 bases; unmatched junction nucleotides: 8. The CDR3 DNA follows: TGTGCCAGCAACCGACAGGGGTGGAGTGAAAAACTGTTTTTT. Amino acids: CASNRQGWSEKLFF.

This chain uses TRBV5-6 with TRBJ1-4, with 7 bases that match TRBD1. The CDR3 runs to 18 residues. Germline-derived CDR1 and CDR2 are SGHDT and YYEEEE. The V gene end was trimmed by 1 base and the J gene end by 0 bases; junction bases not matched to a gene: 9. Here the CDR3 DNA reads TGTGCCAGCAGCTTGTGGGCCCTGGGACAGACAACTAATGAAAAACTGTTTTTT. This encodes CASSLWALGQTTNEKLFF.

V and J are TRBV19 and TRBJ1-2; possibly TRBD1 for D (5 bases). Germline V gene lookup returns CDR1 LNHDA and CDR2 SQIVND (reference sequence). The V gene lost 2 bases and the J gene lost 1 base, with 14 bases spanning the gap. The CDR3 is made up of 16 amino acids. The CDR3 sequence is CASSILQGADNYGYTF. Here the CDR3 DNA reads TGTGCCAGTAGTATACTCCAAGGGGCAGATAACTATGGCTACACCTTC. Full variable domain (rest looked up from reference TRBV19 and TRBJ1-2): DGGITQSPKYLFRKEGQNVTLSCEQNLNHDAMYWYRQDPGQGLRLIYYSQIVNDFQKGDIAEGYSVSREKKESFPLTVTSAQKNPTAFYLCASSILQGADNYGYTFGSGTRLTVV.

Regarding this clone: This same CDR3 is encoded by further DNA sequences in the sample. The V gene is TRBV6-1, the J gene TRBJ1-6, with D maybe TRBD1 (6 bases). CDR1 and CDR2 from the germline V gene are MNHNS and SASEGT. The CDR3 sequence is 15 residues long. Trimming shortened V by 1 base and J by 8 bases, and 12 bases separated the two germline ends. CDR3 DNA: TGTGCCAGCAGTGAAGGTGGGGGCCGGTATTCACCCCTCCACTTT. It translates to CASSEGGGRYSPLHF.

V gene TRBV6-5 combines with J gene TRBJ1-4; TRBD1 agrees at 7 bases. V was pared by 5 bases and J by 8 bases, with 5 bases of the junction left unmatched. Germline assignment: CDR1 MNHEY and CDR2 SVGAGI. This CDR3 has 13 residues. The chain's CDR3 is CASSPLRGEKLFF. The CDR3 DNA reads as TGTGCCAGCAGTCCCCTCAGGGGGGAAAAACTGTTTTTT.

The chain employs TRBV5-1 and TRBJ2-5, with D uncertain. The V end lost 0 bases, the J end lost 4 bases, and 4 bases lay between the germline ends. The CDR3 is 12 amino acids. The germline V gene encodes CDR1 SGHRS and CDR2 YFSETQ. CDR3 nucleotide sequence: TGCGCCAGCAGCTTGGCGGGAGAGACCCAGTACTTC. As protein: CASSLAGETQYF.